The clone carrying this T cell receptor (beta chain) showed up just a few times. Its antigen remains unknown. TCRdb analysed the RT-PCR reads with MiXCR anew, one entry per CDR3 protein. The repertoire holds around 600,000 distinct CDR3 sequences, with about 11% as singletons. This entry is derived from a study of response to subunit inactivated influenza vaccine. Study observations and caveats: Only a handful of new T cells, the authors suggested, are recruited with each seasonal influenza vaccination.

The same data also contributed to another study, on T cells expressing NK-cell markers. This second study notes: Template switching by 5'RACE with UMIs generated the TCR beta cDNA. Sorted CD3+CD56-NKG2C+, CD3+CD56+NKG2C- and CD3+CD56+NKG2C+ T cells were the source of the TCR beta repertoires. These clonotypes also led the CD3+CD56-NKG2C+ fraction in a handful of donors.

The starting material was PBMCs from blood, obtained on the day of vaccination. This clonotype was sampled from a man aged 50 or older who received an inactivated influenza vaccine.

The CDR3 loop reads CASSKTRLHYEQYF. The CDR3 bases are TGTGCCAGCAGTAAGACCCGCCTCCACTACGAGCAGTACTTC. This chain joins TRBV27 and TRBJ2-7, with unresolved D. Per the germline V gene, CDR1 is MNHEY and CDR2 is SMNVEV (reference sequence). V was pared by 5 bases and J by 3 bases, with 14 bases between. CDR3 length: 14 amino acids.